The rows below give T cell receptor beta chains drawn from one sample of a study of beta chain features in type 1 diabetes. TCRdb keeps only in-frame clones here, not all; method: immunoSEQ multiplex PCR. The sample carries 220,000 or so clones, 68% recorded once. The sample taken for sequencing was naive CD4+ T cells from blood. These receptor sequences come from a man aged 30 to 39 in good health. CDR3s include the opening cysteine and the closing phenylalanine or tryptophan. Fields, in order: J gene, V gene, CDR3 protein.

>TRBJ2-5|TRBV4-2
CASSHPGQGGETQYF
>TRBJ2-1|TRBV15
CATSPLVPGAQGFF
>TRBJ2-7|TRBV25-1
CASSESRRSYEQYF
>TRBJ2-3|TRBV30
CAWSRGSSTDTQYF
>TRBJ2-5|TRBV29-1
CSVGLRQQETQYF
>TRBJ2-3|TRBV30
CAWTLPDREDTQYF
>TRBJ2-7|TRBV30
CAWSPIDPERERAYEQYF
>TRBJ2-1|TRBV15
CATSRSGGDEQFF
>TRBJ1-1|TRBV29-1
CSVVERSKNTEAFF
>TRBJ1-6|TRBV14
CASRNTSPNSPLHF
>TRBJ2-3|TRBV25-1
CASTPPGGRSQYF
>-|TRBV29-1
CSVEDVMGRQTQYF
>TRBJ2-7|TRBV7-2
CASSSRGLAGDEQYF
>TRBJ2-3|TRBV5-1
CASKQGSTDTQYF
>TRBJ1-2|TRBV25-1
CASSETRADGYTF
>TRBJ2-1|TRBV5-4
CASRPGLVGVDEQFF
>TRBJ1-1|TRBV25-1
CASSELPGRGNTEAFF
>TRBJ2-1|TRBV9
CASSVSGASSYNEQFF
>TRBJ1-1|TRBV7-2
CASSLGWVGAFF
>TRBJ1-1|TRBV29-1
CSVLRTGTMNTEAFF
>TRBJ2-4|TRBV11-2
CASSREWGGCYF
>TRBJ2-5|TRBV10-3
CAIRSDRGQETQYF
>TRBJ2-7|TRBV19
CASSKTGTYEQYF
>TRBJ2-5|TRBV9
CASSPRGGYQETQYF
>TRBJ2-3|TRBV10-3
CASTGGSTDTQYF
>TRBJ2-2|TRBV30
CAWTRVRGTGELFF
>TRBJ2-5|TRBV2
CASSKTGQETQYF
>TRBJ2-7|TRBV30
CAWRGGDFRSSYEQYF
>TRBJ2-1|TRBV5-1
CASFSGGPYNEQFF
>TRBJ2-7|TRBV2
CASSAIRDTYEQYF
>TRBJ1-1|TRBV7-9
CASSPYTEAFF
>TRBJ2-1|TRBV4-3
CASSHYNEQFF
>TRBJ2-5|TRBV5-4
CASSLLGEETQYF
>TRBJ2-4|TRBV27
CASSYDQGAAKNIQYF
>TRBJ2-1|TRBV29-1
CSASLGSYNEQFF
>TRBJ2-1|TRBV6-5
CASRPGLTEQFF
>TRBJ2-1|TRBV30
CAWSVGQGSGDEQFF
>TRBJ2-3|TRBV29-1
CSVRTGGADTQYF
>TRBJ2-1|TRBV27
CASSLSASGSYEQFF
>TRBJ2-2|TRBV30
CAWSPGLAGPRGELFF
>TRBJ2-3|TRBV25-1
CASRDRTDTQYF
>TRBJ2-2|TRBV18
CASSPLDSNTGELFF
>TRBJ2-3|TRBV30
CAWSGGTPDTQYF